Presented here are 18 T cell receptor beta chains from one specimen sequenced in a study of blood T cells in healthy people across ages. Next came a second PCR, run for about 6 to 11 cycles, which used a sample-barcoded 5' primer along with a J-beta primer mix. In TCRdb, the 5' RACE reads were re-called with MiXCR into one record per CDR3 protein. The data show hundreds of thousands of distinct CDR3 sequences, approximately 53% seen once. The sample comprised blood. Source of these receptors: a man aged 40-55 years in good health.

The chain employs TRBV20-1 and TRBJ2-7; D uncertain. The J call is in doubt because the DNA end fits TRBJ2-5 better. In germline, CDR1 is DFQATT, CDR2 SNEGSKA (reference sequence). There are 13 residues in the CDR3. In DNA, the CDR3 is TGCAGTGCTAGGAAAGTAGAGTTTGAGACCCAGTACTTC. Protein product: CSARKVEFETQYF.

V gene TRBV29-1 combines with J gene TRBJ2-1; the match to TRBD2 covers 8 bases. The V and J ends lost 3 bases and 7 bases, in that order; junction bases with no gene match: 2. The CDR3 is 12 amino acids. The V gene's germline CDR1 is SQVTM and CDR2 ANQGSEA. CDR3 DNA: TGCAGCGTTGAGTTAGCGGGAAATGAGCAGTTCTTC. It specifies CSVELAGNEQFF.

The V gene is TRBV29-1, the J gene TRBJ2-1; TRBD1 or TRBD2 may be the D gene (6 bases each). Germline V gives CDR1 SQVTM, CDR2 ANQGSEA. V was pared by 1 base and J by 4 bases, with 11 bases between. The CDR3 is 14 amino acids. DNA for the CDR3: TGCAGCGTTGAAGTGCGGGGACAATACAATGAGCAGTTCTTC. As protein: CSVEVRGQYNEQFF.

This clonotype has just a few counts. The chain links TRBV4-1 to TRBJ2-7; D may be TRBD1 (5 bases). The germline V gene encodes CDR1 MGHRA and CDR2 YSYEKL. Between the trimmed V and J ends, which lost 0 bases and 3 bases, there was a span of 15 bases. This CDR3 comprises 16 residues. The CDR3 nucleotides read TGCGCCAGCAGCCAAGATGGGGCGGCGCGAATCTACGAGCAGTACTTC. Protein product: CASSQDGAARIYEQYF.

The CDR3 loop is CASSSPDRVERPQHF. The DNA of the CDR3 is TGCGCCAGCAGCTCCCCGGACAGGGTGGAAAGGCCCCAGCATTTT. This chain links TRBV5-1 with TRBJ1-5; 8 positions match TRBD1. This CDR3 is 15 amino acids long. V lost 3 bases to trimming and J lost 9 bases; unmatched junction nucleotides: 11. Germline CDR1 is SGHRS and CDR2 is YFSETQ.

The chain recombines TRBV29-1 with TRBJ2-5, with D tentatively TRBD2 (5 bases). There are 10 residues in the CDR3. The germline V gene encodes CDR1 SQVTM and CDR2 ANQGSEA. Trimming pared 8 bases from V and 5 bases from J, leaving 9 bases between. This CDR3 is CSTREETQYF. CDR3 DNA sequence: TGCAGCACGAGGGAGGAGACCCAGTACTTC.

This clonotype appeared once. The chain joins TRBV20-1 to TRBJ2-1; 9 nucleotides align to TRBD1. The J call may be mistaken, given a closer DNA end match to TRBJ2-7. Germline CDR1 DFQATT, CDR2 SNEGSKA (reference sequence). This CDR3 region has 15 residues. DNA of the CDR3: TGCAGTGCTAGTGACCCGACAGGGGGGTCCTACGAGCAGTACTTC. This translates into CSASDPTGGSYEQYF.

The chain joins TRBV7-9 to TRBJ2-7; 7 bases line up with TRBD1. V was clipped by 5 bases and J by 2 bases; unmatched bases: 12. The CDR3 is 16 residues long. The germline V gene encodes CDR1 SEHNR and CDR2 FQNEAQ (reference sequence). The CDR3, as DNA: TGTGCCAGCAGCCCACGGACAGGAGTCCGACCCTACGAGCAGTACTTC. Protein product: CASSPRTGVRPYEQYF.

The rearrangement joins TRBV5-6 to TRBJ2-7, with D hard to call. V lost 0 bases to trimming and J lost 12 bases, with 10 bases between them. The CDR3 runs to 11 residues. Germline-derived CDR1 and CDR2 are SGHDT and YYEEEE. This chain's CDR3 is CASSLEGSRYF. For the CDR3, the DNA is TGTGCCAGCAGCTTGGAGGGATCACGGTACTTC. The whole variable domain, remainder taken from reference TRBV5-6 and TRBJ2-7, is DAGVTQSPTHLIKTRGQQVTLRCSPKSGHDTVSWYQQALGQGPQFIFQYYEEEERQRGNFPDRFSGHQFPNYSSELNVNALLLGDSALYLCASSLEGSRYFGPGTRLTVT.

This chain joins TRBV7-9 and TRBJ1-1; 8 bases agree with TRBD1. The CDR3 spans 16 residues. J lost 0 bases, V lost 3 bases, and 6 bases had no gene match. The germline CDR1 and CDR2 sequences are SEHNR and FQNEAQ (reference sequence). CDR3 loop: CASSFGTGFMNTEAFF. CDR3 nucleotide sequence: TGTGCCAGCAGCTTTGGGACAGGATTCATGAACACTGAAGCTTTCTTT. The full variable domain, completed using reference TRBV7-9 and TRBJ1-1, is DTGVSQNPRHKITKRGQNVTFRCDPISEHNRLYWYRQTLGQGPEFLTYFQNEAQLEKSRLLSDRFSAERPKGSFSTLEIQRTEQGDSAMYLCASSFGTGFMNTEAFFGQGTRLTVV.

The genes are TRBV20-1 and TRBJ1-5; 9 bases align to TRBD1. Germline V lookup: CDR1 DFQATT, CDR2 SNEGSKA (reference sequence). The CDR3 is 16 residues long. Trimming removed 6 bases from V and 0 bases from J; junction bases left unmatched: 9. The CDR3 coding sequence is TGCAGTGCGAGACCGGGGACAGGGAGTAGCAATCAGCCCCAGCATTTT. Its protein is CSARPGTGSSNQPQHF.

The chain joins TRBV3-1 to TRBJ2-5; D not certain. The CDR3 covers 13 residues. Trimming shortened V by 4 bases and J by 0 bases, and 6 bases separated the two germline ends. Germline CDR1 and CDR2: LGHDT and YNNKEL (reference sequence). The CDR3 nucleotides are TGTGCCAGCAGCCCCCCCCACCAAGAGACCCAGTACTTC. Residues: CASSPPHQETQYF.

V gene TRBV20-1 combines with J gene TRBJ1-5; a weak D match, TRBD1 (6 bases). Trimming pared 6 bases from V and 6 bases from J, leaving 12 bases between. The CDR3 has 12 residues. In germline, CDR1 is DFQATT, CDR2 SNEGSKA (reference sequence). CDR3 coding DNA: TGCAGTGCCGGGGGCGCGGCTCAGCCCCAGCATTTT. As protein: CSAGGAAQPQHF.

The chain couples TRBV6-4 to TRBJ2-1, with D possibly being TRBD1 (7 bases). Germline V gene sequence: CDR1 MRHNA, CDR2 SNTAGT. V lost 3 bases to trimming and J lost 6 bases, with 12 bases between them. The CDR3 consists of 14 residues. For the CDR3, the DNA is TGTGCCAGCAGTGATGGTCAGGGGGGCAATGAGCAGTTCTTC. Translation: CASSDGQGGNEQFF.

A single count supports this clonotype. The junction shows a germline mismatch at one end, possibly a read error. J is TRBJ2-5 and V is TRBV4-2, with TRBD1 matching over 7 bases. Germline V gives CDR1 LGHNA, CDR2 YNFKEQ. CDR3 length: 15 amino acids. Here the CDR3 reads CASSQVDRAQEIQYF. CDR3 DNA sequence: TGTGCCAGCAGCCAAGTAGACAGGGCCCAAGAGATCCAGTACTTC.

Here the CDR3 reads CASSFSQGDYQETQYF. The CDR3, as DNA: TGTGCCAGCAGTTTTTCACAGGGGGACTACCAAGAGACCCAGTACTTC. The V call is TRBV12-3 or TRBV12-4, the J call TRBJ2-5; 8 bases map to TRBD1. V was clipped by 3 bases and J by 0 bases; unmatched bases: 6. The CDR3 extends over 16 amino acids.

This clonotype was seen a handful of times. CDR3 bases: TGTGCCAGCAGCTTTACGGACAGACGACAAGAGACCCAGTACTTC. It translates to CASSFTDRRQETQYF. The V call is TRBV7-9, the J call TRBJ2-5; perhaps TRBD1 as D (6 bases). Trimming removed 3 bases from V and 2 bases from J, with 13 bases in between. This CDR3 contains 15 residues. Looked up from germline, CDR1 is SEHNR and CDR2 is FQNEAQ (reference sequence).

V is TRBV12-3 or TRBV12-4 and J is TRBJ2-3; weak D call: TRBD1 (6 bases). This CDR3 is built from 19 residues. V gave up 3 bases and J gave up 0 bases, with 22 bases separating them. CDR3 sequence reads: CASSFSNFDRTSSTDTQYF. CDR3 bases: TGTGCCAGCAGTTTTAGTAATTTTGACAGGACTTCTAGCACAGATACGCAGTATTTT.